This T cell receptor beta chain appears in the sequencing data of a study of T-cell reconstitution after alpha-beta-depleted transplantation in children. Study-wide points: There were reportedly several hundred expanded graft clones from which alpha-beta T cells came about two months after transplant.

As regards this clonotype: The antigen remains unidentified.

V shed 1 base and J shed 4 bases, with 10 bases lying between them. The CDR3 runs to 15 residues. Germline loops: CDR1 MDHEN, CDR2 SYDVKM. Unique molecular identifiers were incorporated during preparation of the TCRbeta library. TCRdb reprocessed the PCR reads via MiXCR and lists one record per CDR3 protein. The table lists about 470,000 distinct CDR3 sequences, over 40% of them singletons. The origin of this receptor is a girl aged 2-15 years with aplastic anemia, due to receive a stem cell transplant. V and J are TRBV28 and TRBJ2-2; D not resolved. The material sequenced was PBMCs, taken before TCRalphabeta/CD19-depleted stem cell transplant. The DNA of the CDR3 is TGTGCCAGCAGTTTATTGGGCGTGGGCACCGGGGAGCTGTTTTTT. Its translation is CASSLLGVGTGELFF.